A few counts support the clone carrying this T cell receptor beta chain. This CDR3 comprises 14 residues. Trimming cost V 5 bases and J 0 bases, with 8 bases left between them. CDR1 and CDR2 (germline): MNHEY, SMNVEV (reference sequence). Assay used: immunoSEQ multiplex PCR; TCRdb lists only in-frame clones, some missing. The sample shows 88,000 or so clones, around nine tenths of them seen only once. The sample comes from a study of blood T cell repertoires in COVID-19. Study overall: Spain, Italy and the United States supplied samples that represented acute and convalescent COVID-19. PBMCs, B-cell-depleted T cells, or T cells were the source of the cDNA or gDNA that made up the material.

This chain connects TRBV27 to TRBJ1-3, with D possibly being TRBD1 (5 bases). The source material was peripheral blood. This TCR came from a man aged 60-69 years with acute or convalescent COVID-19. For the CDR3, the DNA is TGTGCCAGCAGTATAACAGGCTCTGGAAACACCATATATTTT. Its protein is CASSITGSGNTIYF.